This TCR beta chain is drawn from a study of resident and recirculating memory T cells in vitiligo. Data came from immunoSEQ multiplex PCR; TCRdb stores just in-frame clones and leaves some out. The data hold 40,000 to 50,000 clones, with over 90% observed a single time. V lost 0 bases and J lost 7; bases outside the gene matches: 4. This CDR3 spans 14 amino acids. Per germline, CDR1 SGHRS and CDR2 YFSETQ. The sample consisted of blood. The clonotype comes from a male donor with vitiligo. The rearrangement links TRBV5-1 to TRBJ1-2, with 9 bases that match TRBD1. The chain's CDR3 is CASSLGTGEPGYTF. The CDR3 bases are TGCGCCAGCAGCTTGGGGACAGGGGAACCTGGCTACACCTTC.